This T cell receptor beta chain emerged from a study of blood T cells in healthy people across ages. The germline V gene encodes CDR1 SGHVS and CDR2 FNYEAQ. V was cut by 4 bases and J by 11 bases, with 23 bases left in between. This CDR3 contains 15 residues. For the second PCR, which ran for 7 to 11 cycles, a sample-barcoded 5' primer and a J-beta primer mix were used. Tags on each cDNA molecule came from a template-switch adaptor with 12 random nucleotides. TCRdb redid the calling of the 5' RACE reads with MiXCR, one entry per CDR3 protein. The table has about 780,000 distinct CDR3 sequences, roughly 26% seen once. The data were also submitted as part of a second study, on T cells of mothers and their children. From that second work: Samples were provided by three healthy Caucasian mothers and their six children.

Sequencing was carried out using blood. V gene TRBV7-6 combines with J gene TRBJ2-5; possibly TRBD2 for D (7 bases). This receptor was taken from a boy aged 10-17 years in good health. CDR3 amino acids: CASSSLRGAYYEQYF. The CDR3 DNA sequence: TGTGCCAGCAGCTCCCTACGGGGGGCTTACTATGAGCAGTACTTC.